Listed here are 4 T cell receptor beta chains from one sample, sequenced in a study of cytomegalovirus exposure and HLA in healthy donors. PCR used 60 Vbeta primers and 13 Jbeta primers. Using immunoSEQ multiplex PCR, the repertoire was profiled, and TCRdb retains in-frame clones only, with some absent. The repertoire holds 150,000 to 200,000 clones, with 80% to 85% as singletons. Sequencing input: PBMCs. The receptors shown here come from a woman aged 50 to 65 in good health and CMV-seropositive.

J is TRBJ2-5 and V is TRBV5-1; D perhaps matches TRBD1 (6 bases). This CDR3 comprises 14 residues. Trimming shortened V by 2 bases and J by 1 base, and 9 bases separated the two germline ends. CDR1 SGHRS and CDR2 YFSETQ come from the germline V gene. The CDR3 bases are TGCGCCAGCAGCTTTCAGGGGTTCCAAGAGACCCAGTACTTC. It is translated as CASSFQGFQETQYF.

The chain has TRBV19 and TRBJ2-2; no reliable D call. Germline CDR1 LNHDA, CDR2 SQIVND (reference sequence). V gave up 1 base and J gave up 6 bases, with 18 bases separating them. The CDR3 extends over 17 amino acids. CDR3 bases: TGTGCCAGTAGTATAGTCATCAGTCGCCCCCACCCCGGGGAGCTGTTTTTT. This encodes CASSIVISRPHPGELFF.

V is TRBV30 and J is TRBJ2-5, with no clear D. Germline lookup yields CDR1 GTSNPN and CDR2 SVGIG (reference sequence). The CDR3 covers 12 residues. With 3 bases removed from V and 11 bases from J, the gap between germline ends came to 16 bases. The DNA for the CDR3 is TGTGCCTGGAGCACCTCAGGTGGTGAGCAGTACTTC. Translated: CAWSTSGGEQYF.

V gene TRBV5-4 combines with J gene TRBJ2-7; 10 positions agree with TRBD1. V gave up 0 bases and J gave up 6 bases; unmatched junction bases: 6. This CDR3 comprises 15 residues. Germline CDR1 reads SGHNT; CDR2 reads YYREEE (reference sequence). The CDR3 bases are TGTGCCAGCAGCTTGGAGACAGGGGGCCGGGGCGAGCAGTACTTC. Translated: CASSLETGGRGEQYF.